A single sample gave rise to the 17 T cell receptor beta chains below, sequenced in a study of CD8+ T cells in alopecia areata. cDNA prepared by RNA extraction and subsequent reverse transcription served as the template for sequencing. The protocol was immunoSEQ multiplex PCR, while the TCRdb copy is restricted to in-frame clones and leaves out a portion. The data show about 180,000 clones, 50% to 60% seen once. Material: CD4+ T cells sorted from blood, obtained at week 0. The source is a human donor with alopecia areata.

This clone was seen a handful of times. The V call is TRBV7-2, the J call TRBJ2-7, with 8 bases that match TRBD1. Germline assignment: CDR1 SGHTA and CDR2 FQGNSA. J was trimmed by 7 bases and V by 7 bases; bases with no gene match: 9. CDR3 length equals 13 residues. CDR3: CASTFSWTGEQYF. CDR3 sequence (DNA): TGTGCCAGCACCTTTTCTTGGACAGGGGAGCAGTACTTC.

This sequence joins TRBV29-1 and TRBJ1-2; 8 positions agree with TRBD1. Looked up from germline, CDR1 is SQVTM and CDR2 is ANQGSEA. V gave up 7 bases and J gave up 4 bases; unmatched junction bases: 5. The CDR3 consists of 12 residues. Here the CDR3 reads CSGGTGAYGYTF. DNA for the CDR3: TGCAGCGGGGGGACAGGTGCCTATGGCTACACCTTC. The full variable domain, in which reference TRBV29-1 and TRBJ1-2 provide the parts outside the CDR3, is SAVISQKPSRDICQRGTSLTIQCQVDSQVTMMFWYRQQPGQSLTLIATANQGSEATYESGFVIDKFPISRPNLTFSTLTVSNMSPEDSSIYLCSGGTGAYGYTFGSGTRLTVV.

This clone came up a few times. The gene calls are TRBV5-5 and TRBJ2-5; a weak D match, TRBD2 (6 bases). This CDR3 contains 16 residues. Trimming removed 2 bases at V and 0 bases at J, with 14 bases between. The germline CDR1 and CDR2 sequences are SGHKS and YYEKEE (reference sequence). The CDR3 DNA reads TGTGCCAGCAGCTTAAACACCGGGACTCACCAAGAGACCCAGTACTTC. It encodes CASSLNTGTHQETQYF.

The sample holds a few counts of this clone. The chain carries TRBV10-2 and TRBJ2-7, with TRBD2 matching over 8 bases. This CDR3 has 14 residues. V was clipped by 7 bases and J by 2 bases; unmatched bases: 7. Germline assignment: CDR1 WSHSY and CDR2 SAAADI. The CDR3 region is CASKTTGLAYEQYF. CDR3 sequence (DNA): TGCGCCAGCAAAACGACGGGACTAGCCTACGAGCAGTACTTC.

The V call is TRBV6-5, the J call TRBJ1-5, with D perhaps matching TRBD1 (6 bases). CDR3 size: 15 residues. The V gene's germline CDR1 is MNHEY and CDR2 SVGAGI. The V and J ends lost 6 bases and 2 bases respectively, with 14 bases between them. CDR3 bases: TGTGCCAGCAGGAGGGACAACCTAGGCAATCAGCCCCAGCATTTT. Translation: CASRRDNLGNQPQHF.

The chain links TRBV5-5 to TRBJ1-5; a possible D gene is TRBD1 (5 bases). CDR1 is SGHKS, CDR2 YYEKEE, per germline (reference sequence). The CDR3 covers 15 residues. The V end was cut by 4 bases, the J end by 0 bases, with 11 bases between. This CDR3 is CASSVFRDSNQPQHF. CDR3 coding DNA: TGTGCCAGCAGCGTCTTCAGGGATAGCAATCAGCCCCAGCATTTT.

This clone has more than one count but fewer than ten. The chain carries TRBV27 and TRBJ1-6; D is undetermined. This CDR3 comprises 13 residues. Germline V gene lookup returns CDR1 MNHEY and CDR2 SMNVEV (reference sequence). V lost 2 bases, J lost 4 bases, and 3 bases lay in between. In DNA, the CDR3 is TGTGCCAGCAGTTTAAAGTATAATTCACCCCTCCACTTT. Translating it yields CASSLKYNSPLHF.

The chain is built from TRBV25-1 and TRBJ2-3, with 8 positions matching TRBD1. With 1 base clipped from V and 4 bases from J, the junction kept 4 bases outside the gene matches. Germline V gene sequence: CDR1 MGHDK, CDR2 SYGVNS. The CDR3 has 15 residues. The CDR3 nucleotides are TGTGCCAGCAGTGAATTCAGGGGGCGAGCAGATACGCAGTATTTT. Protein sequence: CASSEFRGRADTQYF.

Only a few counts were recorded for this clone. V usage is TRBV9 and J usage is TRBJ1-1; TRBD1 aligns across 8 bases. V trimming: 3 bases; J trimming: 1 base; junction bases outside the gene matches: 2. Germline V gene sequence: CDR1 SGDLS, CDR2 YYNGEE. The CDR3 has 14 residues. Here the CDR3 reads CASSATGGNTEAFF. The CDR3 DNA reads as TGTGCCAGCAGCGCAACAGGGGGGAACACTGAAGCTTTCTTT.

V is TRBV30 and J is TRBJ1-4, with TRBD1 matching 9 bases. This CDR3 spans 15 amino acids. V dropped 0 bases and J dropped 8; count of bases not matched to a gene: 7. Germline CDR1 is GTSNPN and CDR2 is SVGIG (reference sequence). The CDR3 nucleotides read TGTGCCTGGAGTGTAGGGACAGGGTGGCAGGAAAAACTGTTTTTT. Translating gives CAWSVGTGWQEKLFF.

For this clone: At one end, the junction sequence differs from germline, possibly due to a read error. The chain carries TRBV29-1 and TRBJ2-7; D is ambiguous. CDR1 and CDR2 from the germline V gene are SQVTM and ANQGSEA. The CDR3 contains 12 residues. The CDR3 reads CSVETTSSEQYF. The CDR3 nucleotides read TGCAGCGTTGAAACGACATCCTCCGAGCAGTACTTC.

The chain combines TRBV7-9 with TRBJ2-7; 7 bases agree with TRBD2. The CDR3 sequence is 13 residues long. The germline gives CDR1 SEHNR, CDR2 FQNEAQ (reference sequence). V shed 2 bases and J 9 bases; nucleotides not matched to a gene: 7. The CDR3 is CASSLRLGLVQYF. The CDR3 nucleotides are TGTGCCAGCAGCTTACGACTAGGACTAGTGCAGTACTTC.

The genes are TRBV30 and TRBJ1-5; D is unclear. V lost 8 bases and J 0 bases, leaving 11 bases between the germline ends. The CDR3 extends over 13 amino acids. Germline V gives CDR1 GTSNPN, CDR2 SVGIG (reference sequence). The CDR3 bases are TGTGCCGGAGGCGTTAATAGCAATCAGCCCCAGCATTTT. It translates to CAGGVNSNQPQHF.

V is TRBV11-2 and J is TRBJ2-5; TRBD1 matches at 9 bases. With V trimmed by 6 bases and J by 5 bases, 10 bases remained unmatched. The CDR3 length is 15 residues. CDR1 and CDR2 from the germline V gene are SGHAT and FQNNGV. The chain's CDR3 is CASRSGTGFRETQYF. The CDR3 bases are TGTGCCAGCAGATCCGGGACAGGGTTTCGGGAGACCCAGTACTTC. Combining the CDR3 with reference TRBV11-2 and TRBJ2-5 gives the whole variable domain EAGVAQSPRYKIIEKRQSVAFWCNPISGHATLYWYQQILGQGPKLLIQFQNNGVVDDSQLPKDRFSAERLKGVDSTLKIQPAKLEDSAVYLCASRSGTGFRETQYFGPGTRLLVL.

The chain employs TRBV9 and TRBJ2-5; TRBD2 matches 10 bases. The CDR3 consists of 15 residues. The trim removed 4 bases at V and 3 bases at J, leaving 6 bases unmatched. The germline gives CDR1 SGDLS, CDR2 YYNGEE. The CDR3 spells CASSTSGGAKETQYF. The CDR3 nucleotides are TGTGCCAGCAGCACGAGCGGGGGGGCCAAAGAGACCCAGTACTTC. Complete variable domain (other parts from reference TRBV9 and TRBJ2-5): DSGVTQTPKHLITATGQRVTLRCSPRSGDLSVYWYQQSLDQGLQFLIQYYNGEERAKGNILERFSAQQFPDLHSELNLSSLELGDSALYFCASSTSGGAKETQYFGPGTRLLVL.

The J gene is TRBJ1-6, the V gene TRBV4-1, with D unresolved. The germline gives CDR1 MGHRA, CDR2 YSYEKL. Deletions cut 1 base from V and 14 bases from J, with 15 bases between. The CDR3 consists of 14 residues. CDR3 region: CASSQVFAVSALHF. The CDR3 bases are TGCGCCAGCAGCCAAGTTTTTGCGGTATCAGCCCTCCACTTT.

The rearrangement joins TRBV30 to TRBJ1-6; D gene ambiguous. The germline CDR1 and CDR2 sequences are GTSNPN and SVGIG (reference sequence). V shed 3 bases and J shed 11 bases, with 11 bases lying between them. The CDR3 length is 12 residues. The CDR3 here is CAWSPLQPPLHF. The CDR3, as DNA: TGTGCCTGGAGCCCCTTACAACCACCCCTCCACTTT.